These T cell receptor beta chains were read from a single sample in a study of shared clonotypes between healthy human individuals. Measured with immunoSEQ multiplex PCR; TCRdb has only the in-frame clones, and not every one. The top ten clones hold over 1.5% of a sample with over 2,000,000 clones, 93% of them seen once. The sequencing input was naive CD8+ T cells from PBMCs. These receptors came from a man between 18 and 29 years old in good health. Some clones in this sample may be carry-over from other donors' samples. CDR3s include the opening cysteine and the closing phenylalanine or tryptophan. Fields, in order: V gene, D gene, J gene, clone size, CDR3 DNA, CDR3 protein. The D gene is left open where the match is weak. Expanded clones are given a class, and other clones once, few, many or no size at all.

V: TRBV7-2; D: TRBD2; J: TRBJ2-5; size: NA; DNA: TGTGCCAGCAGCTCCAATATCCCGGGACTAGCGACAAAAGAGACCCAGTACTTC; CDR3: CASSSNIPGLATKETQYF
V: TRBV19; D: NA; J: TRBJ1-4; size: NA; DNA: TGTGCCAGTAGTATATACAGGGAGTCCAATGAAAAACTGTTTTTT; CDR3: CASSIYRESNEKLFF
V: TRBV7-2; D: NA; J: TRBJ2-1; size: once; DNA: TGTGCCAGCAGCAGCGGACGGCGCGGAAGGCTTGTGTATGAGCAGTTCTTC; CDR3: CASSSGRRGRLVYEQFF
V: TRBV7-3; D: NA; J: TRBJ2-3; size: once; DNA: TGTGCCAGCAGCTTAATAGGGGGGAGCGCAGATACGCAGTATTTT; CDR3: CASSLIGGSADTQYF
V: TRBV7-7; D: NA; J: TRBJ2-3; size: NA; DNA: TGTGCCAGCAGCCCGAGGCAGGGATCGACAGATACGCAGTATTTT; CDR3: CASSPRQGSTDTQYF
V: TRBV27; D: NA; J: TRBJ2-1; size: NA; DNA: TGTGCCAGCAGTTGGTCGGACTCTTACGAGCAGTTCTTC; CDR3: CASSWSDSYEQFF
V: TRBV28; D: NA; J: TRBJ1-3; size: NA; DNA: TGTGCCAGCAGTTTGTCCCCCGGGCCTGGAAACACCATATATTTT; CDR3: CASSLSPGPGNTIYF
V: TRBV25-1; D: NA; J: TRBJ2-7; size: NA; DNA: TGTGCCAGCAGTTGTTGGACAGACCACTACGAGCAGTACTTC; CDR3: CASSCWTDHYEQYF
V: TRBV19; D: NA; J: TRBJ2-1; size: NA; DNA: TGTGCCAGTAGTGCAACGGGACCTTACAATGAGCAGTTCTTC; CDR3: CASSATGPYNEQFF
V: TRBV7-9; D: NA; J: TRBJ2-5; size: NA; DNA: TGTGCCACCGAGCTTGGAGTCGGAGAGACCCAGTACTTC; CDR3: CATELGVGETQYF
V: TRBV5-1; D: NA; J: TRBJ2-7; size: NA; DNA: TGCGCCAGCAGCTTGTATTGGCCCGGCGGCTACGAGCAGTACTTC; CDR3: CASSLYWPGGYEQYF
V: TRBV7-9; D: TRBD1; J: TRBJ2-6; size: NA; DNA: TGTGCCAGCAGCCCTGTGAGGGACAGGGGGCTCTCTGGGGCCAACGTCCTGACTTTC; CDR3: CASSPVRDRGLSGANVLTF
V: TRBV7-6; D: NA; J: TRBJ2-2; size: once; DNA: TGTGCCAGGTTAGACAGAAACACCGGGGAGCTGTTTTTT; CDR3: CARLDRNTGELFF
V: TRBV14; D: NA; J: TRBJ2-1; size: NA; DNA: TGTGCCAGCAGCCCGACCCGGGACTCCAAAAACTACAATGAGCAGTTCTTC; CDR3: CASSPTRDSKNYNEQFF
V: TRBV19; D: NA; J: TRBJ2-5; size: NA; DNA: TGTGCCAGTAATAACGGGATCCCTCAGGAGACCCAGTACTTC; CDR3: CASNNGIPQETQYF
V: TRBV7-2; D: NA; J: TRBJ1-2; size: NA; DNA: TGTGCCAGCAGCCCGTTGGGCGAGGGCTCTAACTATGGCTACACCTTC; CDR3: CASSPLGEGSNYGYTF
V: TRBV6-4; D: TRBD1; J: TRBJ1-1; size: NA; DNA: TGTGCCAGCAGTGACGAGCAAGGACAGGGGGCGGGGTACACTGAAGCTTTCTTT; CDR3: CASSDEQGQGAGYTEAFF
V: TRBV13; D: NA; J: TRBJ1-1; size: NA; DNA: TGTGCCAGCAGCTTAGGCCTGACAGAAGCTTTCTTT; CDR3: CASSLGLTEAFF
V: TRBV10-3; D: TRBD2; J: TRBJ2-2; size: NA; DNA: TGTGCCATCAGTGGGTGGACTAAGCGGGAGCAGAACACCGGGGAGCTGTTTTTT; CDR3: CAISGWTKREQNTGELFF
V: TRBV4-1; D: TRBD2; J: TRBJ2-7; size: NA; DNA: TGCGCCAGCAGCCAAGTAGCGGGTACTTACTACGAGCAGTACTTC; CDR3: CASSQVAGTYYEQYF
V: TRBV27; D: NA; J: TRBJ1-4; size: once; DNA: TGTGCCAGCAGTTTGCGCATTGCAACTAATGAAAAACTGTTTTTT; CDR3: CASSLRIATNEKLFF
V: TRBV5-6; D: NA; J: TRBJ1-2; size: NA; DNA: TGTGCCAGCAGCTTGGGGCCCGTCCGGGGCTACACCTTC; CDR3: CASSLGPVRGYTF
V: TRBV27; D: NA; J: TRBJ1-5; size: NA; DNA: TGTGCCAGCAGTTTATCAATTGCCTCGGGTCAGCCCCAGCATTTT; CDR3: CASSLSIASGQPQHF
V: TRBV5-1; D: TRBD1; J: TRBJ1-2; size: once; DNA: TGCGCCAGCAGCGATGCCGGGACAGGGGTTAGCTATGGCTACACCTTC; CDR3: CASSDAGTGVSYGYTF
V: TRBV11-2; D: TRBD2; J: TRBJ2-7; size: NA; DNA: TGTGCCAGCAGCTCTGCGAGCGGGAGTTTTTACGAGCAGTACTTC; CDR3: CASSSASGSFYEQYF
V: TRBV7-6; D: NA; J: TRBJ2-2; size: NA; DNA: TGTGCCAGCAGCCCCTCGGCGTTCAGGGGCACCGGGGAGCTGTTTTTT; CDR3: CASSPSAFRGTGELFF
V: TRBV14; D: NA; J: TRBJ2-1; size: NA; DNA: TGTGCCAGCAGCCAAACCGGGACACGCGAGCAGTTCTTC; CDR3: CASSQTGTREQFF
V: TRBV19; D: NA; J: TRBJ1-5; size: few; DNA: TGTGCCAGTAGTATTAGGGGGGAAAGCAATCAGCCCCAGCATTTT; CDR3: CASSIRGESNQPQHF
V: TRBV15; D: TRBD2; J: TRBJ2-7; size: NA; DNA: TGTGCCACCAGCCCCTCCAGCGGGAGCTCCTACGAGCAGTACTTC; CDR3: CATSPSSGSSYEQYF
V: TRBV7-9; D: NA; J: TRBJ1-2; size: NA; DNA: TGTGCCAGCAGCTTAGAAAGGTCAGGGGTAAAGTTTGGCTATGGCTACACCTTC; CDR3: CASSLERSGVKFGYGYTF
V: TRBV27; D: TRBD2; J: TRBJ2-7; size: once; DNA: TGTGCCAGCAACGGACTAGCGGGAGTGGGGGAGCAGTACTTC; CDR3: CASNGLAGVGEQYF
V: TRBV7-8; D: NA; J: TRBJ2-5; size: NA; DNA: TGTGCCAGCAGCTTAAATGGACACTACCAAGAGACCCAGTACTTC; CDR3: CASSLNGHYQETQYF
V: TRBV9; D: NA; J: TRBJ1-2; size: NA; DNA: TGTGCCAGCAGCGATGCTCCGGGACAAAGAATTGATAACTATGGCTACACCTTC; CDR3: CASSDAPGQRIDNYGYTF
V: TRBV27; D: NA; J: TRBJ2-3; size: NA; DNA: TGTGCCAGCAGTTTTTTAGCGGCCCTTAGCACAGATACGCAGTATTTT; CDR3: CASSFLAALSTDTQYF
V: TRBV10-1; D: TRBD2; J: TRBJ2-1; size: NA; DNA: TGCGCCAGCAGTGAGATGGCTAGCGGGAAAGGGGACAATGAGCAGTTCTTC; CDR3: CASSEMASGKGDNEQFF
V: TRBV13; D: TRBD1; J: TRBJ1-1; size: NA; DNA: TGTGCCAGCAGCGAACAGGGGGTGCGGACTGAAGCTTTCTTT; CDR3: CASSEQGVRTEAFF
V: TRBV7-9; D: NA; J: TRBJ2-5; size: NA; DNA: TGTGCCAGCAGCCCGTTGGCGTACGAAGAAGAGACCCAGTACTTC; CDR3: CASSPLAYEEETQYF
V: TRBV5-1; D: NA; J: TRBJ2-2; size: NA; DNA: TGCGCCAGCAGCTTGAACCAGCCCGGGGAGCTGTTTTTT; CDR3: CASSLNQPGELFF
V: TRBV7-9; D: NA; J: TRBJ2-5; size: NA; DNA: TGTGCCAGCAGCTTAGCGGAGGGAGAGACCCAAGAGACCCAGTACTTC; CDR3: CASSLAEGETQETQYF
V: TRBV11-2; D: TRBD2; J: TRBJ2-1; size: NA; DNA: TGTGCCAGCAGCTTACCCTCGACTAGCGGGGGTTACAATGAGCAGTTCTTC; CDR3: CASSLPSTSGGYNEQFF
V: TRBV7-9; D: NA; J: TRBJ2-7; size: NA; DNA: TGTGCCAGCAGCTTGCAGAGTTACGAGCAGTACTTC; CDR3: CASSLQSYEQYF